A selection of T cell receptor beta chains follows, all from one sample in a study of shared clonotypes between healthy human individuals. Sequenced by immunoSEQ multiplex PCR; TCRdb stores in-frame clones only, minus some. The sample records over a million clones, approximately 96% being singletons. The specimen sequenced was naive CD4+ T cells sorted from blood. The origin of the receptors is a man aged 25 to 40 in good health. The CDR3 runs from the conserved cysteine through the conserved F or W. D genes are given only for firm matches. Some rows mark clone size as missing; the rest say once, few, many or name a class of expanded clone.

d_gene	abundance	v_gene	j_gene	CDR3aa	CDR3nt
TRBD1	.	TRBV5-5	TRBJ1-2	CASSFVPGQGGGYTF	TGTGCCAGCAGCTTTGTGCCGGGACAGGGTGGTGGCTACACCTTC
.	.	TRBV18	TRBJ1-5	CASSLGGGPQHF	TGTGCCAGCTCCCTAGGGGGAGGGCCCCAGCATTTT
TRBD2	.	TRBV5-1	TRBJ2-4	CASSLYTSGRLPPVRGIQYF	TGCGCCAGCAGCTTGTACACTAGCGGGAGACTTCCTCCTGTACGGGGCATTCAGTACTTC
TRBD1	.	TRBV9	TRBJ2-7	CASSRQGAHEQYF	TGTGCCAGCAGCAGACAGGGGGCCCACGAGCAGTACTTC
TRBD1	.	TRBV28	TRBJ2-7	CASSFLTGQQYF	TGTGCCAGCAGTTTTTTGACAGGGCAGCAGTACTTC
.	.	TRBV5-4	TRBJ1-2	CASSFPVGGGGYTF	TGTGCCAGCAGCTTCCCTGTGGGGGGGGGTGGCTACACCTTC
TRBD1	.	TRBV10-1	TRBJ2-7	CASSQGQGAYEQYF	TGCGCCAGCAGCCAGGGACAGGGAGCCTACGAGCAGTACTTC
.	.	TRBV30	TRBJ1-2	CAWKLRLGGLANYGYTF	TGTGCCTGGAAATTAAGACTAGGGGGGCTAGCTAACTATGGCTACACCTTC
.	.	TRBV4-3	TRBJ2-7	CASSQERQYEQYF	TGCGCCAGCAGCCAAGAACGGCAGTACGAGCAGTACTTC
.	.	TRBV11-2	TRBJ2-5	CASSPRGRIKETQYF	TGTGCCAGCAGCCCCCGCGGCAGGATCAAAGAGACCCAGTACTTC
.	.	TRBV19	TRBJ2-2	CASSIAGGLTGELFF	TGTGCCAGTAGTATTGCAGGAGGCCTGACCGGGGAGCTGTTTTTT
TRBD1	.	TRBV11-3	TRBJ2-7	CASSRDSTYEQYF	TGTGCCAGCAGCCGGGACAGCACCTACGAGCAGTACTTC
.	.	TRBV5-5	TRBJ2-7	CASTPGGGQNYEQYF	TGTGCCAGCACCCCTGGGGGGGGGCAGAACTACGAGCAGTACTTC
TRBD2	.	TRBV5-1	TRBJ2-3	CASSLVAGGSADTQYF	TGCGCCAGCAGCTTGGTGGCGGGAGGAAGCGCAGATACGCAGTATTTT
.	.	TRBV6-1	TRBJ2-7	CASSESGSASSPYEQYF	TGTGCCAGCAGTGAATCGGGGTCCGCTTCGTCCCCCTACGAGCAGTACTTC
TRBD1	.	TRBV11-3	TRBJ2-1	CASSLEGTGGYNEQFF	TGTGCCAGCAGCTTAGAGGGAACAGGGGGCTACAATGAGCAGTTCTTC
TRBD2	.	TRBV5-4	TRBJ2-1	CASSLGPTRGDEQFF	TGTGCCAGCAGCTTGGGACCTACGCGGGGGGATGAGCAGTTCTTC
.	.	TRBV19	TRBJ2-1	CASSILGPGYNEQFF	TGTGCCAGTAGTATATTGGGACCGGGCTACAATGAGCAGTTCTTC
.	.	TRBV18	TRBJ2-7	CASSPLSGDEQYF	TGTGCCAGCTCACCACTTTCAGGAGACGAGCAGTACTTC
.	.	TRBV29-1	TRBJ1-4	CSVVGAGRYEKLFF	TGCAGCGTTGTCGGCGCAGGACGTTATGAAAAACTGTTTTTT
TRBD2	.	TRBV27	TRBJ2-1	CASKVPLAGVGNEQFF	TGTGCCAGCAAGGTGCCACTAGCGGGAGTGGGAAATGAGCAGTTCTTC
TRBD1	.	TRBV5-8	TRBJ1-1	CASGTGGLSEAFF	TGTGCCAGCGGGACAGGGGGCTTATCTGAAGCTTTCTTT
.	.	TRBV9	TRBJ1-5	CASSALFPYLRTLIGNQPQHF	TGTGCCAGCAGCGCCCTTTTTCCCTACCTAAGGACCTTAATTGGCAATCAGCCCCAGCATTTT
.	.	TRBV7-2	TRBJ2-2	CASSYVGTGELFF	TGTGCCAGCAGCTACGTGGGCACCGGGGAGCTGTTTTTT
.	.	TRBV11-3	TRBJ2-1	CASSLAAMGEQFF	TGTGCCAGCAGCTTAGCAGCCATGGGTGAGCAGTTCTTC
.	once	TRBV5-4	TRBJ1-1	CASSLVGTEAFF	TGTGCCAGCAGCTTGGTTGGGACTGAAGCTTTCTTT
TRBD2	.	TRBV9	TRBJ2-7	CASSVGGAGPYEQYF	TGTGCCAGCAGCGTAGGAGGAGCGGGACCCTACGAGCAGTACTTC
.	once	TRBV7-9	TRBJ2-7	CASSLGSVLYEQYF	TGTGCCAGCAGCTTAGGGTCCGTTCTATACGAGCAGTACTTC
.	.	TRBV10-3	TRBJ1-2	CAIRRDTSYGYTF	TGTGCCATCAGACGGGACACGTCCTATGGCTACACCTTC
TRBD1	.	TRBV18	TRBJ2-5	CASSNWGQIQETQYF	TGTGCCAGCTCAAATTGGGGACAGATACAAGAGACCCAGTACTTC
.	once	TRBV6-1	TRBJ2-5	CASPALGAVGETQYF	TGTGCCAGCCCAGCCTTAGGGGCCGTCGGGGAGACCCAGTACTTC
TRBD1	.	TRBV29-1	TRBJ1-4	CSVVGTGDEKLFF	TGCAGCGTTGTAGGGACAGGGGATGAAAAACTGTTTTTT
.	.	TRBV18	TRBJ2-5	CASSPSQETQYF	TGTGCCAGCTCACCCTCCCAAGAGACCCAGTACTTC
.	once	TRBV9	TRBJ1-1	CASSVGMNTEAFF	TGTGCCAGCAGCGTAGGAATGAACACTGAAGCTTTCTTT
TRBD2	.	TRBV9	TRBJ2-3	CASSEQLAASTDTQYF	TGTGCCAGCAGCGAGCAACTAGCGGCTAGCACAGATACGCAGTATTTT
TRBD2	once	TRBV5-1	TRBJ2-2	CASKPVGGPGTGELFF	TGCGCCAGCAAGCCGGTGGGAGGGCCGGGCACCGGGGAGCTGTTTTTT
TRBD1	.	TRBV27	TRBJ2-7	CASSVRDRGYEQYF	TGTGCCAGCAGTGTCCGGGACAGGGGTTACGAGCAGTACTTC
.	once	TRBV7-9	TRBJ2-7	CASSARDNSYEQYF	TGTGCCAGCAGCGCCCGGGACAACTCCTACGAGCAGTACTTC
.	.	TRBV4-1	TRBJ2-3	CASSQAEPSTDTQYF	TGCGCCAGCAGCCAAGCCGAACCTAGCACAGATACGCAGTATTTT
.	few	TRBV18	TRBJ1-2	CASSPSGHANYGYTF	TGTGCCAGCTCACCATCCGGACACGCTAACTATGGCTACACCTTC
.	.	TRBV7-2	TRBJ2-7	CASSLRESYEQYF	TGTGCCAGCAGCTTACGGGAGTCCTACGAGCAGTACTTC
.	.	TRBV19	TRBJ1-4	CASRNRDLDEKLFF	TGTGCCAGTAGAAACAGGGATCTAGATGAAAAACTGTTTTTT
TRBD1	.	TRBV7-2	TRBJ2-7	CASSLARTGVAYEQYF	TGTGCCAGCAGCTTAGCTCGGACAGGGGTAGCCTACGAGCAGTACTTC
TRBD1	.	TRBV5-1	TRBJ2-7	CASSFSGQEVYEQYF	TGCGCCAGCAGCTTCTCCGGACAGGAGGTGTACGAGCAGTACTTC
TRBD2	.	TRBV19	TRBJ2-1	CASSSLAGASEQFF	TGTGCCAGTAGTAGCCTAGCGGGAGCGAGTGAGCAGTTCTTC
.	.	TRBV7-2	TRBJ2-7	CASSLVSGTSPTYEQYF	TGTGCCAGCAGCTTAGTCTCCGGGACGTCGCCCACCTACGAGCAGTACTTC
TRBD2	.	TRBV7-6	TRBJ2-7	CASSAAQREYPYEQYF	TGTGCCAGCAGCGCCGCTCAGCGGGAATACCCCTACGAGCAGTACTTC
.	.	TRBV25-1	TRBJ2-5	CASSDLGGETQYF	TGTGCCAGCAGTGATCTCGGAGGAGAGACCCAGTACTTC
TRBD1	.	TRBV7-9	TRBJ2-7	CASSLALRDRVYEQYF	TGTGCCAGCAGCTTAGCTCTACGGGACAGGGTTTACGAGCAGTACTTC
.	.	TRBV5-4	TRBJ1-3	CASSLDHFSGNTIYF	TGTGCCAGCAGCTTGGATCATTTCTCTGGAAACACCATATATTTT
.	.	TRBV29-1	TRBJ2-7	CSVLGGPLEQYF	TGCAGCGTTCTAGGCGGACCCTTAGAGCAGTACTTC
TRBD1	.	TRBV7-2	TRBJ1-5	CASSLDRVGNQPQHF	TGTGCCAGCAGCCTAGACAGGGTCGGCAATCAGCCCCAGCATTTT
.	.	TRBV5-6	TRBJ2-1	CASSYRVETNEQFF	TGTGCCAGCAGCTACAGGGTCGAGACTAATGAGCAGTTCTTC
TRBD1	.	TRBV5-1	TRBJ2-7	CASSRDRGRNYEQYF	TGCGCCAGCAGCCGGGACAGGGGGCGGAACTACGAGCAGTACTTC
.	.	TRBV5-5	TRBJ2-1	CASTWYGSLKNEQFF	TGTGCCAGCACCTGGTACGGGAGTTTAAAAAATGAGCAGTTCTTC
TRBD2	.	TRBV30	TRBJ2-2	CAWSVLSGRASGKSGELFF	TGTGCCTGGAGTGTACTCTCAGGGAGGGCTAGCGGGAAGTCGGGGGAGCTGTTTTTT
.	few	TRBV2	TRBJ1-2	CASSYRRFYGYTF	TGTGCCAGCAGTTACAGGAGATTCTATGGCTACACCTTC
TRBD2	.	TRBV10-2	TRBJ2-1	CASSGTGGGAYNEQFF	TGCGCCAGCAGTGGGACGGGAGGGGGTGCCTACAATGAGCAGTTCTTC
.	once	TRBV5-5	TRBJ2-7	CASSLAGGGLEQYF	TGTGCCAGCAGCTTGGCTGGAGGCGGGCTCGAGCAGTACTTC
TRBD1	.	TRBV10-3	TRBJ1-3	CAISEWTGTGNTIYF	TGTGCCATCAGTGAGTGGACAGGGACTGGAAACACCATATATTTT